Below, 25 T cell receptor beta chains from the same sample are listed, as sequenced in a study of blood T cell repertoires in COVID-19. Libraries were prepared by immunoSEQ multiplex PCR; TCRdb keeps only in-frame clonotypes and omits some of them. The sample has 100,000 to 150,000 clones, 75% to 85% seen once. Material for sequencing was peripheral blood. Every receptor here comes from a man aged 40-49 years with active or convalescent COVID-19.

This clone was detected a few times. The CDR3: CASSESSHEQYF. The CDR3 coding sequence is TGTGCCAGCAGTGAGAGTAGCCACGAGCAGTACTTC. The chain carries TRBV2 and TRBJ2-7, with unresolved D. The CDR3 spans 12 residues. Trimming took off 3 bases at V and 5 bases at J, with 8 bases between the two ends. The V gene's germline CDR1 is SNHLY and CDR2 FYNNEI.

V gene TRBV9 combines with J gene TRBJ1-2; 10 nucleotides line up with TRBD1. V trimming: 3 bases; J trimming: 13 bases; junction bases outside the gene matches: 9. This CDR3 region has 13 residues. Germline V gene data show CDR1 as SGDLS and CDR2 as YYNGEE. The CDR3: CASSGSGQGVSTF. CDR3 DNA: TGTGCCAGCAGCGGGTCCGGACAGGGGGTAAGCACCTTC.

V and J are TRBV13 and TRBJ2-1; D remains ambiguous. This CDR3 spans 18 amino acids. Trimming stripped 1 base from V and 0 bases from J, with 16 bases between. In germline, CDR1 is PRHDT, CDR2 FYEKMQ (reference sequence). The CDR3 is CASSLEIALVSSYNEQFF. CDR3 DNA: TGTGCCAGCAGCTTAGAGATTGCTTTGGTTAGCTCCTACAATGAGCAGTTCTTC.

The J gene is TRBJ1-1, the V gene TRBV18; 7 bases are shared with TRBD1. CDR1 and CDR2 (germline): KGHSH, LQKENI. J was trimmed by 1 base and V by 3 bases; bases with no gene match: 5. The CDR3 totals 15 residues. CDR3 coding DNA: TGTGCCAGCTCACCGCAGGGGGATGGGAACACTGAAGCTTTCTTT. Protein: CASSPQGDGNTEAFF.

The chain employs TRBV2 and TRBJ1-2; 11 nucleotides line up with TRBD1. The CDR3 length is 12 residues. V was clipped by 10 bases and J by 6 bases; unmatched bases: 4. CDR1 is SNHLY, CDR2 FYNNEI, per germline. CDR3 bases: TGTGCCATGGGACAGGGGGAGGATGGCTACACCTTC. It is translated as CAMGQGEDGYTF.

Many counts were recorded for this clone. The gene calls are TRBV4-2 and TRBJ2-7; TRBD2 matches 11 bases. In germline, CDR1 is LGHNA, CDR2 YNFKEQ. V lost 1 base to trimming and J lost 0 bases; unmatched junction nucleotides: 11. The length of the CDR3 is 19 residues. The CDR3 here is CASSQGLPASGRYSYEQYF. The CDR3 coding sequence is TGTGCCAGCAGCCAAGGGCTCCCCGCTAGCGGGAGGTACTCCTACGAGCAGTACTTC.

The chain recombines TRBV5-5 with TRBJ1-6; tentative D call: TRBD1 (6 bases). The ends were cut back, 4 bases at V and 7 bases at J, with 21 bases in the middle. This CDR3 comprises 17 residues. CDR1 SGHKS and CDR2 YYEKEE come from the germline V gene (reference sequence). This CDR3 is CASSGAVGGIHNSPLHF. In DNA form, the CDR3 reads TGTGCCAGCAGCGGAGCGGTAGGGGGAATCCACAATTCACCCCTCCACTTT. The whole variable domain, filled in from reference TRBV5-5 and TRBJ1-6, reads DAGVTQSPTHLIKTRGQQVTLRCSPISGHKSVSWYQQVLGQGPQFIFQYYEKEERGRGNFPDRFSARQFPNYSSELNVNALLLGDSALYLCASSGAVGGIHNSPLHFGNGTRLTVT.

This clone was picked up a small number of times. This rearrangement joins TRBV5-1 to TRBJ1-6; D remains ambiguous. The germline CDR1 and CDR2 sequences are SGHRS and YFSETQ. The CDR3 is 15 residues long. The V and J ends lost 4 bases and 7 bases respectively, with 15 bases between them. CDR3 DNA: TGCGCCAGCAGCCCCCAGACCTTGCGGAATTCACCCCTCCACTTT. Its protein product is CASSPQTLRNSPLHF. Looking up the rest from reference TRBV5-1 and TRBJ1-6 gives the full variable domain: KAGVTQTPRYLIKTRGQQVTLSCSPISGHRSVSWYQQTPGQGLQFLFEYFSETQRNKGNFPGRFSGRQFSNSRSEMNVSTLELGDSALYLCASSPQTLRNSPLHFGNGTRLTVT.

This chain links TRBV30 with TRBJ1-1, with D uncertain. The CDR3 is 11 amino acids. Germline V CDR1 and CDR2: GTSNPN, SVGIG (reference sequence). V dropped 7 bases and J dropped 4 bases, with 10 bases sitting between them. Written as DNA, the CDR3 is TGTGCCTCCTACGGGGTCACTGAAGCTTTCTTT. Amino acid sequence: CASYGVTEAFF. Together with reference TRBV30 and TRBJ1-1, the CDR3 gives the full variable domain: SQTIHQWPATLVQPVGSPLSLECTVEGTSNPNLYWYRQAAGRGLQLLFYSVGIGQISSEVPQNLSASRPQDRQFILSSKKLLLSDSGFYLCASYGVTEAFFGQGTRLTVV.

This clone was seen a single time. At the DNA level, this CDR3 is encoded by other sequences in the same sample as well. V usage is TRBV19 and J usage is TRBJ2-2; 7 bases fit TRBD1. Germline CDR1 and CDR2: LNHDA and SQIVND (reference sequence). CDR3 size: 14 residues. V was clipped by 7 bases and J by 3 bases; unmatched bases: 5. DNA for the CDR3: TGTGCCAGTACCAGGGACAGCGACACCGGGGAGCTGTTTTTT. Translation: CASTRDSDTGELFF.

V is TRBV5-4 and J is TRBJ2-3; weak D call: TRBD1 (6 bases). CDR1 is SGHNT and CDR2 is YYREEE in the germline V gene (reference sequence). The CDR3 runs 15 residues. V was pared by 2 bases and J by 1 base, with 11 bases between. CDR3 bases: TGTGCCAGCAGCTTTGGGGGCGCAGGCACAGATACGCAGTATTTT. Amino acid sequence: CASSFGGAGTDTQYF.

This clone was seen only a few times. The chain joins TRBV30 to TRBJ1-2; 7 positions agree with TRBD1. With 1 base clipped from V and 2 bases from J, the junction kept 10 bases outside the gene matches. CDR1 and CDR2 from the germline V gene are GTSNPN and SVGIG (reference sequence). The CDR3 loop spans 16 amino acids. The DNA of the CDR3 is TGTGCCTGGAGTGGAGAGGGCAGGGGGTGGAACTATGGCTACACCTTC. The encoded protein is CAWSGEGRGWNYGYTF.

The chain carries TRBV2 and TRBJ2-3; D might be TRBD1 (5 bases). Trimming removed 0 bases from V and 6 bases from J, with 13 bases in between. Germline assignment: CDR1 SNHLY and CDR2 FYNNEI. The CDR3 is made up of 15 amino acids. The CDR3 nucleotides are TGTGCCAGCAGTGAAGCCACCAGGGCTGGGGATACGCAGTATTTT. Its protein product is CASSEATRAGDTQYF.

The genes are TRBV27 and TRBJ2-3, with a tentative D call TRBD1 (5 bases). Germline V gene sequence: CDR1 MNHEY, CDR2 SMNVEV (reference sequence). The CDR3 is made up of 16 amino acids. V was pared by 2 bases and J by 5 bases, with 17 bases between. For the CDR3, the DNA is TGTGCCAGCAGTTTAGGGTGGGCAGGGCTTGGAGATACGCAGTATTTT. Residues: CASSLGWAGLGDTQYF.

The chain employs TRBV29-1 and TRBJ2-2; unclear D gene. Trimming removed 4 bases from V and 4 bases from J, with 7 bases in between. CDR3 size: 12 residues. The germline V gene has CDR1 SQVTM and CDR2 ANQGSEA. The CDR3 is CSVAHSTGELFF. Written as DNA, the CDR3 is TGCAGCGTTGCACACAGCACCGGGGAGCTGTTTTTT.

The chain carries TRBV5-6 and TRBJ2-3, with a weak D call TRBD1 (6 bases). The V end was cut by 3 bases, the J end by 8 bases, with 10 bases between. The CDR3 spans 12 residues. The germline V gene encodes CDR1 SGHDT and CDR2 YYEEEE. The CDR3 loop is CASSSQGSTQYF. The CDR3 region has the DNA TGTGCCAGCAGCTCCCAGGGGTCTACGCAGTATTTT.

The chain couples TRBV19 to TRBJ1-4, with 8 bases identical to TRBD1. The CDR3 is 15 residues long. CDR1 is LNHDA, CDR2 SQIVND, per germline (reference sequence). V shed 5 bases, J shed 8 bases, and the junction held 10 bases outside the gene matches. The CDR3 DNA reads TGTGCCAGTAGTGCCGGACAGGGTGAATGGGAAAAACTGTTTTTT. This gives the protein CASSAGQGEWEKLFF.

The chain has TRBV28 and TRBJ1-5; possibly TRBD1 for D (5 bases). The germline V and J ends were trimmed by 11 bases and 2 bases, with 19 bases remaining between them. Looked up from germline, CDR1 is MDHEN and CDR2 is SYDVKM. CDR3 length: 15 amino acids. The CDR3 protein is CAPLGRGWGNQPQHF. The DNA of the CDR3 is TGTGCCCCCTTGGGGCGGGGGTGGGGCAATCAGCCCCAGCATTTT.

Of note for this clone: Given the absence of the conserved phenylalanine or tryptophan at the CDR3 end, a read error is likely. The DNA is left out, because the CDR3 cannot be placed on it with certainty; the CDR3 is given as TCRdb lists it. This chain connects TRBV12-2 to TRBJ2-7; no check of the table's D call, TRBD2, against the DNA was made. TRBV12-2 is labeled a pseudogene. Ends included, the CDR3 has 11 residues. The CDR3 here is CASRILLGDFH.

The chain links TRBV5-6 to TRBJ1-1, with D maybe TRBD1 (5 bases). V was cut by 3 bases and J by 3 bases, with 12 bases left in between. The CDR3 length is 14 residues. Germline values: CDR1 SGHDT, CDR2 YYEEEE. CDR3 residues: CASSSADSYTEAFF. Written as DNA, the CDR3 is TGTGCCAGCAGCTCGGCCGACAGCTACACTGAAGCTTTCTTT.

The V call is TRBV12-3 or TRBV12-4, the J call TRBJ2-3, with a tentative D call TRBD2 (5 bases). CDR3 length: 12 residues. Trimming cost V 6 bases and J 6 bases, with 10 bases left between them. The CDR3 here is CASRHRGDTQYF. The CDR3 region has the DNA TGTGCCAGCAGGCACAGAGGGGATACGCAGTATTTT.

This chain uses TRBV5-6 with TRBJ1-4; D unresolved. Germline V gives CDR1 SGHDT, CDR2 YYEEEE. The CDR3 sequence is 14 residues long. Trimming left V 3 bases short and J 8 bases short, with 14 bases between. CDR3 DNA sequence: TGTGCCAGCAGCTCGGGTTTGCGTGGGGAAAAACTGTTTTTT. Translation gives CASSSGLRGEKLFF.

CDR3 nucleotide sequence: TGTGCCAGCAGCTTGGCCAGGGGGCCGAGCTCCTACAATGAGCAGTTCTTC. Encoded protein: CASSLARGPSSYNEQFF. The rearrangement joins TRBV5-6 to TRBJ2-1, with 8 positions matching TRBD1. The CDR3 has 17 amino acids. CDR1 and CDR2 from the germline V gene are SGHDT and YYEEEE. The V gene end was trimmed by 0 bases and the J gene end by 0 bases; junction bases not matched to a gene: 5.

The genes are TRBV12-3 or TRBV12-4 and TRBJ2-7; 8 bases match TRBD2. The CDR3 runs 13 residues. V gave up 5 bases and J gave up 7 bases; unmatched junction bases: 7. The CDR3 DNA reads as TGTGCCAGCAGTATGCGGGGGGTGGGTGAGCAGTACTTC. This gives the protein CASSMRGVGEQYF.

The gene calls are TRBV18 and TRBJ1-5; the D gene is possibly TRBD1 (6 bases). CDR3 length equals 14 residues. Per the germline V gene, CDR1 is KGHSH and CDR2 is LQKENI. Trimming shortened V by 5 bases and J by 2 bases, and 10 bases separated the two germline ends. DNA of the CDR3: TGTGCCAGCTCATCACAGGGAGGCAATCAGCCCCAGCATTTT. Protein product: CASSSQGGNQPQHF.